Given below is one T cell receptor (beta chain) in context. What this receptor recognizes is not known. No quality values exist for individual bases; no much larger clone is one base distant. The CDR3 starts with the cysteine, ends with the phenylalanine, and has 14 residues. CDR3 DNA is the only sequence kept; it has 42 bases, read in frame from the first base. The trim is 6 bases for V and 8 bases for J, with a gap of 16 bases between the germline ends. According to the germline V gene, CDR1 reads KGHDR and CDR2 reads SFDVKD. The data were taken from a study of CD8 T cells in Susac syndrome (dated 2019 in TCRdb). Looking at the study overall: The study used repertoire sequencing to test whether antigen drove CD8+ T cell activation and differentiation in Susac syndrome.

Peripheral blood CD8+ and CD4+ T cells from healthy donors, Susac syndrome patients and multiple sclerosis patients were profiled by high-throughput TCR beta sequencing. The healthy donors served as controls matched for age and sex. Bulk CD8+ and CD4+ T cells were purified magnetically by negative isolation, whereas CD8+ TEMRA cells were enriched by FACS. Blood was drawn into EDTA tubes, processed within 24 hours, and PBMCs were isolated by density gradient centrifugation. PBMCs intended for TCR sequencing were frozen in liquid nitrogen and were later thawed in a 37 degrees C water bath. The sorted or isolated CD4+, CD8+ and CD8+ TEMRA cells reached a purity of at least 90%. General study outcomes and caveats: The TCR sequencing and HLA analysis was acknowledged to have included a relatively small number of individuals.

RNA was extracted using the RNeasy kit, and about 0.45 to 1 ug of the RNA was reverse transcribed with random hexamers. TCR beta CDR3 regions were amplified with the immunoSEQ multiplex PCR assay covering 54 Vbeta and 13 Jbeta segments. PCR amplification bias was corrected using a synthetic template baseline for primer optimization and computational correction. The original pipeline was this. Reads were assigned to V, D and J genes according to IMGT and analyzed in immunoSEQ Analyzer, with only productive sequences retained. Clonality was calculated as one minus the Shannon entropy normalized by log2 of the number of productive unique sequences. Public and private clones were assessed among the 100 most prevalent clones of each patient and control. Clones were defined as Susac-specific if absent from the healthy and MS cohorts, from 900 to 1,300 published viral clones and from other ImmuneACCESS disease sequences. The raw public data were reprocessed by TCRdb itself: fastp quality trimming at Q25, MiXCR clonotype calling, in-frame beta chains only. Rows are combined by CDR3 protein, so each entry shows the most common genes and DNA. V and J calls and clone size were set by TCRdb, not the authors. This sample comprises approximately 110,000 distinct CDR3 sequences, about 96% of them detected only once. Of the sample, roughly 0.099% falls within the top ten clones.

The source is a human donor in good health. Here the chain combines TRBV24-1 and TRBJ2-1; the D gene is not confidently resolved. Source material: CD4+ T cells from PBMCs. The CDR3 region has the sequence CATSRSATDDEQFF. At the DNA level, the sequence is TGTGCCACCAGTCGATCCGCGACCGATGATGAGCAGTTCTTC.